The present entry profiles one TCR beta chain with its context. This clonotype was seen a few times. The target of this receptor is not known. Per-base qualities were not stored, and no clone one base away is much larger. Systemically healthy Caucasian individuals from Russia, 39 in total and aged about 6 to 90 years, were included as donors. Approximately 10 milliliters of peripheral blood were collected from each donor into EDTA-treated Vacutainer tubes. PBMCs were isolated by Ficoll-Paque density-gradient centrifugation, with at least 6 million obtained per sample. Total RNA, at least 5.5 micrograms per sample, was extracted from PBMCs with Trizol reagent. For every donor, an aliquot of PBMCs went through flow cytometry to measure the percentages of naive CD45RAhigh/CD27high T cells. V is cut by 2 bases and J by 4 bases, and the space between the germline ends is 11 bases. From its cysteine to its phenylalanine, the CDR3 spans 13 amino acids. The sequence is cut down to CDR3 DNA, 39 bases in frame from base 1. Reading the germline V gene (reference sequence) gives CDR1 DFQATT and CDR2 SNEGSKA.

These data belong to a study of blood T cells in healthy people across ages (dated by TCRdb to between 2015 and 2016). Study-level background: In model experiments, template switching captured roughly one uniquely barcoded TCR beta cDNA molecule for every two T cells. Donors were grouped into four age groups: young (average about 15 years), middle-aged (roughly 37), aged (roughly 67) and long-lived (just over 80). To track age-related changes in TCR beta repertoire diversity, the study relied on deep sequencing normalized with unique cDNA molecular identifiers. For two donors (one aged 18 to 30 and one aged 80 or older), the study analyzed two additional independent replicas of 1 million unique cDNA reads from the same blood draw. Donors of different ages were randomly distributed across sequencing lanes to avoid experimental bias.

Library method: 5' RACE. Sequenced using an Illumina HiSeq 2500. A second PCR of about 6 to 11 cycles was performed with a sample-barcoded 5' primer and a J-beta primer mix. A template-switch 5' adaptor carrying 12 random nucleotides introduced a unique molecular identifier onto each TCR beta cDNA molecule. Each sample yielded at least 3 million CDR3-containing paired-end reads. All of the RNA was converted into first-strand cDNA using the Mint cDNA synthesis kit, with a TRBC-specific oligonucleotide serving as the primer. Following uracil-DNA glycosylase treatment, all cDNA underwent a first 18-cycle PCR with the universal primers M1SS and BC2_uni_R. Processing in the source paper ran as follows. For normalization, 1 million high-quality reads, each with a distinct molecular identifier, were randomly selected from each sample. Reads with shared molecular identifiers were discarded instead of being binned into consensus sequences. MiTCR, set to a Q25 quality threshold and the strictest error-elimination algorithm, was used for CDR3 identification, clonotype clustering and error correction. A nonparametric unseen species model with Euler transformation was used to estimate lower-bound total TCR beta diversity. The public sequencing data were trimmed at Q25 with fastp and processed into clonotypes with MiXCR by TCRdb, which kept only in-frame beta chains. Each CDR3 protein appears once, grouped with its most common genes and DNA. The V and J calls reflect TCRdb's pipeline rather than the authors' work. In this sample the table shows roughly 1,500,000 distinct CDR3 sequences, 34% of which occur a single time. The ten largest clones add up to roughly 10% of the sample.

General conclusions and limits of the study: Because the CMV infection status of the donors was unknown, age-related changes in expanded clonotypes may potentially have been confounded. As age increased, observed TCR beta diversity per million T cells dropped in a roughly linear way, and a significant reduction was already evident by age around 41. Compared with the aged group, the long-lived group had more naive CD4+ T cells, fewer expanded clones and increased TCR diversity, a pattern suggesting age selection. A strong correlation was found between observed TCR beta diversity and the percentage of naive T cells measured by flow cytometry. Because profiling used bulk unsorted PBMCs, naive and antigen-experienced compartments could not be compared conclusively. Total diversity estimates from one million sequenced T cells were considered lower bounds and underestimates.

Source material: blood. The chain is assembled from TRBV20-1 and TRBJ2-5; a weak D assignment points to TRBD1 (6 bases agree). This TCR was recovered from a woman younger than 45 in good health. The DNA is TGCAGTGCTAGAAGGCAGGGGAGAGAGACCCAGTACTTC. Translated, this gives CSARRQGRETQYF.